This T cell receptor beta chain stems from a study of OX40 agonist ivuxolimab in advanced cancers. General study points: Expanded clones were, on average, more numerous among CD8+ T cells than CD4+.

Sequencing was performed with immunoSEQ multiplex PCR; in TCRdb, only in-frame clones are kept and a portion is missing. The repertoire holds 65,000 to 95,000 clones, with 75% to 95% as singletons. For this clone: Its specificity is unknown.

There are 15 residues in the CDR3. The germline V gene encodes CDR1 SGHAT and CDR2 FQNNGV. V trimming: 8 bases; J trimming: 7 bases; junction bases outside the gene matches: 16. The chain uses TRBV11-2 and TRBJ2-7; 8 bases agree with TRBD1. The specimen was CD4+ or CD8+ T cells sorted from blood, collected in a trial of the OX40 agonist ivuxolimab. This receptor was obtained from an adult with an advanced solid tumor such as melanoma, head and neck, liver or kidney cancer. The CDR3 is CASSTRWQGAREQYF. The CDR3 coding sequence is TGTGCCAGCTCCACTCGGTGGCAGGGGGCGAGGGAGCAGTACTTC.